This T cell receptor beta chain was obtained from a study of T cells after yellow fever vaccination. Study-wide context: Preparation of fractions with low cell numbers was performed using SMART-Seq v4 Ultra Low Input.

TCRdb processed the 5' RACE reads anew with MiXCR; each CDR3 protein has one entry. The data hold some 160,000 distinct CDR3 sequences, with approximately 6.7% observed a single time. Germline assignment: CDR1 SGHRS and CDR2 YFSETQ. The CDR3 has 13 residues. The V end lost 0 bases, the J end lost 7 bases, and 8 bases lay between the germline ends. Study findings and constraints: Reappearance after the booster was observed for most primary-vaccination clones (roughly 96% CD4, less than 90% CD8).

Concerning this clonotype: Its cognate antigen is unknown. One base away lies a much larger clone, so this may be a sequencing read error.

The V and J genes are TRBV5-1 and TRBJ2-4; the D gene is possibly TRBD1 (6 bases). This specimen consisted of CD4+ T cells sorted from PBMCs, obtained more than 4 days after the first yellow fever vaccination. The TCR comes from a man between 18 and 35 years old who received the YFV17D yellow fever vaccine. Here the CDR3 DNA reads TGCGCCAGCAGCTTGGTGGGACATAACATTCAGTACTTC. Translating it yields CASSLVGHNIQYF.